These 21 T cell receptor beta chains came from one sample sequenced in a study of T cell responses to AZD1222 COVID-19 vaccine. Only in-frame clones appear in the TCRdb table, and some are missing; sequencing was by immunoSEQ multiplex PCR. The sample records about 130,000 clones, approximately 89% being singletons. The sequenced sample was peripheral blood, obtained 28 days after the second AZD1222 dose. The receptors were sampled from an adult who received the AZD1222 COVID-19 vaccine.

This clone was found many times. The rearrangement joins TRBV7-8 to TRBJ2-7, with a possible D match to TRBD2 (7 bases). The CDR3 is 14 residues long. Germline-derived CDR1 and CDR2 are SGHVS and FQNEAQ. V dropped 2 bases and J dropped 4 bases, with 12 bases sitting between them. CDR3 nucleotides: TGTGCCAGCAGCTTAAAGGGGGGGTTTTACGAGCAGTACTTC. Encoded protein: CASSLKGGFYEQYF.

V usage is TRBV7-9 and J usage is TRBJ2-7; perhaps TRBD2 as D (5 bases). The CDR3 sequence is 17 residues long. Germline CDR1 is SEHNR and CDR2 is FQNEAQ (reference sequence). V lost 1 base to trimming and J lost 0 bases, with 16 bases between them. The CDR3 region is CASSLGLDFQFSYEQYF. The CDR3 nucleotides read TGTGCCAGCAGCTTAGGATTGGACTTCCAATTCTCCTACGAGCAGTACTTC.

The chain links TRBV3-1 (or the pseudogene TRBV3-2) to TRBJ1-5, with 7 bases matching TRBD1. CDR3 length: 17 amino acids. From germline, CDR1 is LGHDT and CDR2 YNNKEL (reference sequence). V shed 3 bases, J shed 2 bases, and the junction held 10 bases outside the gene matches. CDR3 in DNA: TGTGCCAGCAGCCATAGCTGGGGAGGGGGCGGCAATCAGCCCCAGCATTTT. It yields the protein CASSHSWGGGGNQPQHF.

In this sample, this clone turned up a few times. The chain employs TRBV3-1 (or the pseudogene TRBV3-2) and TRBJ1-4; 10 bases are shared with TRBD1. V was pared by 4 bases and J by 2 bases, with 10 bases of the junction left unmatched. The CDR3 totals 18 residues. CDR1 and CDR2 (germline): LGHDT, YNNKEL (reference sequence). CDR3 protein: CASSPGQGFWRTNEKLFF. The CDR3 DNA reads as TGTGCCAGCAGCCCGGGACAGGGGTTTTGGCGCACTAATGAAAAACTGTTTTTT.

The chain recombines TRBV6-6 with TRBJ2-1; 8 bases agree with TRBD2. Germline-derived CDR1 and CDR2 are MNHNY and SVGAGI (reference sequence). The CDR3 runs 14 residues. Unmatched junction bases numbered 8, after V lost 4 bases and J lost 9 bases. Here the CDR3 reads CASSSAVSGGEQFF. As DNA, the CDR3 is TGTGCCAGCAGTTCCGCGGTAAGCGGGGGTGAGCAGTTCTTC.

This sequence joins TRBV3-1 (or the pseudogene TRBV3-2) and TRBJ2-6; D unresolved. Looked up from germline, CDR1 is LGHDT and CDR2 is YNNKEL (reference sequence). V was clipped by 1 base and J by 0 bases, with 13 bases between them. CDR3 length: 18 residues. CDR3 sequence (DNA): TGTGCCAGCAGCCAAGGACGGAATACTTTCTCTGGGGCCAACGTCCTGACTTTC. Its translation is CASSQGRNTFSGANVLTF.

This chain connects TRBV6-2 or TRBV6-3 to TRBJ1-1; D is perhaps TRBD1 (6 bases). The V and J ends lost 4 bases and 0 bases respectively, with 9 bases between them. The length of the CDR3 is 14 residues. Germline V gene data show CDR1 as MNHEY and CDR2 as SVGEGT. The CDR3 spells CASSSDRMNTEAFF. In nucleotides, the CDR3 is TGTGCCAGCAGTTCCGACAGGATGAACACTGAAGCTTTCTTT.

The chain couples TRBV9 to TRBJ2-2; D unclear. Trimming removed 4 bases from V and 5 bases from J, with 9 bases in between. CDR1 is SGDLS, CDR2 YYNGEE, per germline. This CDR3 has 13 amino acids. The CDR3 is CASSSPGTGELFF. The CDR3 DNA sequence: TGTGCCAGCAGCTCCCCAGGAACCGGGGAGCTGTTTTTT. Variable domain in full (rest from reference TRBV9 and TRBJ2-2): DSGVTQTPKHLITATGQRVTLRCSPRSGDLSVYWYQQSLDQGLQFLIQYYNGEERAKGNILERFSAQQFPDLHSELNLSSLELGDSALYFCASSSPGTGELFFGEGSRLTVL.

The V and J genes are TRBV5-1 and TRBJ2-7; D is unresolved. V gave up 0 bases and J gave up 3 bases, with 10 bases separating them. The CDR3 loop spans 14 amino acids. Germline CDR1 SGHRS, CDR2 YFSETQ. CDR3: CASSLAPEYYEQYF. The CDR3 coding sequence is TGCGCCAGCAGCTTGGCCCCAGAATACTACGAGCAGTACTTC. Variable domain in full (rest from reference TRBV5-1 and TRBJ2-7): KAGVTQTPRYLIKTRGQQVTLSCSPISGHRSVSWYQQTPGQGLQFLFEYFSETQRNKGNFPGRFSGRQFSNSRSEMNVSTLELGDSALYLCASSLAPEYYEQYFGPGTRLTVT.

The chain employs TRBV3-1 (or the pseudogene TRBV3-2) and TRBJ2-2; D is unresolved. The V end was cut by 0 bases, the J end by 6 bases, with 8 bases between. CDR3 length: 14 residues. Germline CDR1 and CDR2: LGHDT and YNNKEL (reference sequence). The CDR3 nucleotides read TGTGCCAGCAGCCAAGATGGAAACGCCGGGGAGCTGTTTTTT. Residues: CASSQDGNAGELFF.

The CDR3 loop is CASSEAKTEGNTIYF. The CDR3 DNA sequence: TGTGCCAGCAGTGAAGCGAAAACAGAAGGAAACACCATATATTTT. The chain links TRBV6-1 to TRBJ1-3; no reliable D call. Germline V lookup: CDR1 MNHNS, CDR2 SASEGT. The CDR3 has 15 residues. The V gene lost 0 bases and the J gene lost 4 bases, with 10 bases spanning the gap.

The chain combines TRBV20-1 with TRBJ2-2, with D maybe TRBD2 (5 bases). V was trimmed by 3 bases and J by 1 base, leaving 12 bases between them. Germline assignment: CDR1 DFQATT and CDR2 SNEGSKA (reference sequence). This CDR3 has 15 amino acids. CDR3 coding DNA: TGCAGTGCTAGTTCCGGGATCGTGAACACCGGGGAGCTGTTTTTT. It translates to CSASSGIVNTGELFF.

This clone was seen more than once but under ten times. This chain links TRBV7-2 with TRBJ2-7; D unclear. Trimming cost V 1 base and J 0 bases, with 7 bases left between them. Germline V gene lookup returns CDR1 SGHTA and CDR2 FQGNSA. This CDR3 region has 14 residues. This chain's CDR3 is CASSLGGYSYEQYF. In DNA form, the CDR3 reads TGTGCCAGCAGCTTAGGCGGTTACTCCTACGAGCAGTACTTC.

V is TRBV27 and J is TRBJ2-2; TRBD2 matches at 10 bases. Germline CDR1 and CDR2: MNHEY and SMNVEV (reference sequence). CDR3 size: 15 residues. After removal of 2 bases from V and 8 bases from J, the junction contained 5 bases not matched to a gene. CDR3 in amino acids: CASSLLAGVAGELFF. The CDR3 nucleotides are TGTGCCAGCAGTTTACTAGCGGGGGTGGCAGGGGAGCTGTTTTTT.

This clone was observed a handful of times. The chain combines TRBV5-6 with TRBJ1-5, with D perhaps TRBD1 (6 bases). The length of the CDR3 is 14 residues. The ends were cut back, 4 bases at V and 2 bases at J, with 10 bases in the middle. Germline loops: CDR1 SGHDT, CDR2 YYEEEE. The DNA of the CDR3 is TGTGCCAGCAGCCGTCCAGGGGGCAATCAGCCCCAGCATTTT. This translates into CASSRPGGNQPQHF.

V is TRBV20-1 and J is TRBJ1-1; D unresolved. V was clipped by 3 bases and J by 1 base, with 9 bases between them. The germline V gene encodes CDR1 DFQATT and CDR2 SNEGSKA (reference sequence). The CDR3 runs 13 residues. CDR3: CSASVLENTEAFF. The CDR3 DNA reads TGCAGTGCTAGTGTATTGGAGAACACTGAAGCTTTCTTT.

V is TRBV4-1 and J is TRBJ2-7; 10 nucleotides match TRBD2. The V gene's germline CDR1 is MGHRA and CDR2 YSYEKL. The CDR3 is 17 residues long. J gave up 3 bases and V 0 bases, and 8 bases lay outside the gene matches. The CDR3 sequence: CASSQDALAGVVYEQYF. CDR3 sequence (DNA): TGCGCCAGCAGCCAAGATGCTCTAGCGGGGGTGGTCTACGAGCAGTACTTC.

The chain uses TRBV5-1 and TRBJ2-5; 10 positions agree with TRBD1. The germline CDR1 and CDR2 sequences are SGHRS and YFSETQ. This CDR3 has 15 residues. The J segment lost 2 bases and the V segment lost 4 bases, leaving 5 bases of the junction unmatched. The CDR3 loop is CASSMGQGFQETQYF. For the CDR3, the DNA is TGCGCCAGCAGCATGGGACAGGGGTTTCAAGAGACCCAGTACTTC.

J is TRBJ2-1 and V is TRBV11-2; 14 positions agree with TRBD2. V shed 5 bases, J shed 11 bases, and the junction held 5 bases outside the gene matches. The CDR3 consists of 14 residues. Germline lookup yields CDR1 SGHAT and CDR2 FQNNGV. The CDR3 region is CASSPRTSGGKQFF. CDR3 in DNA: TGTGCCAGCAGCCCAAGGACTAGCGGGGGGAAGCAGTTCTTC.

The chain joins TRBV5-1 to TRBJ1-2; D gene uncertain. Germline-derived CDR1 and CDR2 are SGHRS and YFSETQ. Trimming removed 1 base at V and 7 bases at J, with 17 bases between. This CDR3 has 15 residues. The CDR3 region is CASSLYGEVKVGYTF. Here the CDR3 DNA reads TGCGCCAGCAGCTTGTATGGGGAGGTAAAGGTTGGCTACACCTTC.

This sequence joins TRBV7-9 and TRBJ1-4; no definite D call. Trimming cost V 5 bases and J 5 bases, with 12 bases left between them. The CDR3 spans 14 residues. CDR1 is SEHNR and CDR2 is FQNEAQ in the germline V gene (reference sequence). The CDR3 DNA reads as TGTGCCAGCAGCCCAGAGACGGGAAATGAAAAACTGTTTTTT. Protein product: CASSPETGNEKLFF.